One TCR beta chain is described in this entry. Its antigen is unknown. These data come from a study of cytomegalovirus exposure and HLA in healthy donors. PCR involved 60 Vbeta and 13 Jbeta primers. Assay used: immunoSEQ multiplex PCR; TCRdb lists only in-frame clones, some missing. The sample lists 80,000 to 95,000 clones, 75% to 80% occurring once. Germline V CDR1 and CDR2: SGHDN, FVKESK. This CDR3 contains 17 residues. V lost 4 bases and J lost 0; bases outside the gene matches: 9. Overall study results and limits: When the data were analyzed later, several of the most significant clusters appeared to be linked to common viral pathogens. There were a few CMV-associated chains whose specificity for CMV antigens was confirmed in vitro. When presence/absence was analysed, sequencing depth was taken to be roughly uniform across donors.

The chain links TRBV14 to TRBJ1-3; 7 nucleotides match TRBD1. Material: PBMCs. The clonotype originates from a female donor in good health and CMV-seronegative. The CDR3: CASSPFGGTVSGNTIYF. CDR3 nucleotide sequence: TGTGCCAGCAGCCCCTTCGGCGGGACAGTCTCTGGAAACACCATATATTTT.